This T cell receptor (beta chain) was sequenced for a study of CD8 T cells in ankylosing spondylitis. TCRdb fed the 5' RACE reads into MiXCR, producing one record per CDR3 protein. Among roughly 260,000 distinct CDR3 sequences listed, 15% to 25% were seen once. This clonotype has only a few counts. The CDR3 extends over 14 amino acids. V was cut by 4 bases and J by 2 bases, with 6 bases left in between. Germline-derived CDR1 and CDR2 are SGHVS and FNYEAQ. The rearrangement joins TRBV7-6 to TRBJ2-6; D gene ambiguous. The sequenced sample was blood, either unsorted or a sorted T cell fraction (not recorded which). The source is a male donor with ankylosing spondylitis or in good health (not recorded which). In nucleotides, the CDR3 is TGTGCCAGCAGCTCAAGGGCTGGGGCCAACGTCCTGACTTTC. This translates into CASSSRAGANVLTF.